This is a list of T cell receptor beta chains from one sample in a study of blood T cell repertoires in COVID-19. This table comes from immunoSEQ multiplex PCR, and its TCRdb copy is limited to in-frame clones, with some not included. The profile shows 390,000 or so clones, around 89% of them singletons. Material for sequencing was peripheral blood. The receptors stem from a man between 18 and 29 years old with active or convalescent COVID-19. CDR3s include the opening cysteine and the closing phenylalanine or tryptophan. D genes are given only for firm matches. Clone sizes are given selectively: once, few, many, or a class where the clone is expanded.

V,size,D,J,DNA,CDR3
TRBV18,-,-,TRBJ1-3,TGTGCCAGCTCACCTAGGGGCGGCGATGGAAACACCATATATTTT,CASSPRGGDGNTIYF
TRBV5-1,-,TRBD2,TRBJ2-7,TGCGCCAGCAGCTTGGGGTGGACTAGCTACCAACCCTACGAGCAGTACTTC,CASSLGWTSYQPYEQYF
TRBV19,-,TRBD2,TRBJ2-1,TGTGCCAGTAGTAGACGACTAGCGGGCGATAGCTCCTACAATGAGCAGTTCTTC,CASSRRLAGDSSYNEQFF
TRBV2,-,TRBD2,TRBJ2-1,TGTGCCAGCAGTGTCTCGGGACTAGCGGGAAATGAGCAGTTCTTC,CASSVSGLAGNEQFF
TRBV4-3,once,-,TRBJ1-6,TGCGCCAGCAGCCAAGCCGGGACATATAGTAAGGGTTCACCCCTCCACTTT,CASSQAGTYSKGSPLHF
TRBV28,-,-,TRBJ1-5,TGTGCCACCAGGTTCTCCATATCAGGGTTTCAGCCCCAGCATTTT,CATRFSISGFQPQHF
TRBV12-3/TRBV12-4,-,TRBD1,TRBJ1-5,TGTGCCAGCGGGACAGACCCTAATCAGCCCCAGCATTTT,CASGTDPNQPQHF
TRBV18,-,TRBD1,TRBJ1-2,TGTGCCAGCTCACCTCCTGAGACAGGGTATGGCTACACCTTC,CASSPPETGYGYTF
TRBV5-1,-,-,TRBJ2-7,TGCGCCAGCAGCTTGATGGTACAGGTGAGCTCCTACGAGCAGTACTTC,CASSLMVQVSSYEQYF
TRBV6-6,-,TRBD1,TRBJ1-5,TGTGCCAGCAGTTACTCGTCAGGGGGCCTCAATCAGCCCCAGCATTTT,CASSYSSGGLNQPQHF
TRBV10-2,-,-,TRBJ1-2,TGCGCCAGCAGTGAACCCTCCGACTCACTGTACGGCTACACCTTC,CASSEPSDSLYGYTF
TRBV7-2,few,-,TRBJ2-2,TGTGCCAGCAGCTTAGTTCGACTGAACACCGGGGAGCTGTTTTTT,CASSLVRLNTGELFF
TRBV12-3/TRBV12-4,-,-,TRBJ1-3,TGTGCCAACTCACAGGGAGGAAACACCATATATTTT,CANSQGGNTIYF
TRBV6-2/TRBV6-3,-,-,TRBJ2-3,TGTGCCAGCAGTTATTCTCTACTAGCTCTTAATACGCAGTATTTT,CASSYSLLALNTQYF
TRBV28,-,-,TRBJ1-2,TGTGCCAGCAGTCCCTTCCCCGGGGATGGCTACACCTTC,CASSPFPGDGYTF
TRBV28,-,TRBD2,TRBJ2-2,TGTGCCAGCAGTGAACTAGCGGCTGCGAACACCGGGGAGCTGTTTTTT,CASSELAAANTGELFF
TRBV4-1,-,TRBD2,TRBJ2-1,TGCGCCAGCAGCCGATCGCCACCGGGACTAGCGGGGGTTGAGCAGTTCTTC,CASSRSPPGLAGVEQFF
TRBV5-4,-,-,TRBJ1-2,TGTGCCAGCAGCTCCCCGGTTGGGGGGGTTAACTATGGCTACACCTTC,CASSSPVGGVNYGYTF
TRBV4-1,-,-,TRBJ1-1,TGCGCCAGCAGCCAGACACCGGGAAATAACAGGGCGTGGATAGCTGAAGCTTTCTTT,CASSQTPGNNRAWIAEAFF
TRBV3-1/TRBV3-2,once,-,TRBJ2-3,TGTGCCAGCAGCCAAGGTTGGACTAGCACAGATACGCAGTATTTT,CASSQGWTSTDTQYF
TRBV3-1/TRBV3-2,-,-,TRBJ1-1,TGTGCCAGCAGCCAAGCTTACACTGAAGCTTTCTTT,CASSQAYTEAFF
TRBV10-3,-,TRBD2,TRBJ2-1,TGTGCCATAACTAGCGGGGTTTTGTACAATGAGCAGTTCTTC,CAITSGVLYNEQFF
TRBV27,once,TRBD1,TRBJ2-7,TGTGCCAGCAGTTTAGGGACAGGGTACGAGCAGTACTTC,CASSLGTGYEQYF
TRBV5-1,-,TRBD1,TRBJ2-7,TGCGCCAGCAGCTCCACAGGGGGTCCCCCCGGTGAGCAGTACTTC,CASSSTGGPPGEQYF
TRBV2,-,TRBD1,TRBJ1-1,TGTGCCAGCAGTGGGACAGGAAAGAACACTGAAGCTTTCTTT,CASSGTGKNTEAFF
TRBV7-9,-,-,TRBJ1-4,TGTGCCAGCAGCTTAGTAAGCGGCAATGAAAAACTGTTTTTT,CASSLVSGNEKLFF
TRBV7-2,-,-,TRBJ2-6,TGTGCCAGCAGTCCCTACTTAAGCTCTGGGGCCAACGTGCTGACTTTC,CASSPYLSSGANVLTF
TRBV28,-,-,TRBJ1-1,TGTGCCAGCAGTTCTGGCAGACTTAACACTGAAGCTTTCTTT,CASSSGRLNTEAFF
TRBV24-1,-,TRBD2,TRBJ2-5,TGTGCCACCAGTGATCCCCCCCCAGCGGGGCAAGAGACCCAGTACTTC,CATSDPPPAGQETQYF
TRBV14,-,TRBD2,TRBJ2-7,TGTGCCAGCAGCCAGTGGACTAGCCTAAACTACGAGCAGTACTTC,CASSQWTSLNYEQYF
TRBV7-3,-,-,TRBJ1-6,TGTGCCAGCAGCTTAGGTTCAGGGGCGGATAATTCACCCCTCCACTTT,CASSLGSGADNSPLHF
TRBV10-3,-,TRBD1,TRBJ1-1,TGTGCCGCCAGAACAGGGGTTCGCACTGAAGCTTTCTTT,CAARTGVRTEAFF
TRBV24-1,-,TRBD1,TRBJ2-7,TGTGCCACCAGTTTGACAGGGTCCTACGAGCAGTACTTC,CATSLTGSYEQYF
TRBV4-1,-,TRBD1,TRBJ1-1,TGCGCCAGCAGCCCTGGACAGGGGGTGAGGTACACTGAAGCTTTCTTT,CASSPGQGVRYTEAFF
TRBV20-1,-,-,TRBJ1-1,TGCAGTGCTGACCAGGGGACTGAAGCTTTCTTT,CSADQGTEAFF
TRBV27,-,TRBD1,TRBJ2-6,TGTGCCAGCAGTCTCGGTTGGGACAGGGGGCCAGGTGGGGCCAACGTGCTGACTTTC,CASSLGWDRGPGGANVLTF
TRBV7-3,-,-,TRBJ2-3,TGTGCCAGCAGCTCGGACTCCACAGATACGCAGTATTTT,CASSSDSTDTQYF
TRBV7-6,-,TRBD1,TRBJ1-2,TGTGCCAGCAGCATGGACAGGGAATTTGGCTACACCTTC,CASSMDREFGYTF
TRBV19,-,-,TRBJ2-7,TGTGCCAGTAGTCACGCGGGGAACTTAACCTACGAGCAGTACTTC,CASSHAGNLTYEQYF
TRBV7-8,-,-,TRBJ1-1,TGTGCCAGCAGCTCCCAGTTTGGGAACACTGAAGCTTTCTTT,CASSSQFGNTEAFF
TRBV5-5,-,TRBD1,TRBJ2-7,TGTGCCAGCAGCTCCCGGACAGGGGGATCCTACGAGCAGTACTTC,CASSSRTGGSYEQYF
TRBV7-9,-,TRBD2,TRBJ2-1,TGTGCCAGCAGCCCAGCGGGAGATTCTAGTGAGCAGTTCTTC,CASSPAGDSSEQFF
TRBV4-2,-,-,TRBJ2-6,TGTGCCAGCAGCCAAGAAGGGCAAGGGTCTGGGGCCAACGTGCTGACTTTC,CASSQEGQGSGANVLTF
TRBV7-6,-,-,TRBJ2-7,TGTGCCAGCAGCTTAGCCGGAGATTCAAGCGAGCAGTACTTC,CASSLAGDSSEQYF
TRBV9,-,-,TRBJ1-2,TGTGCCAGCAGCGTAGCCTACGCCGGGGATGGCTACACCTTC,CASSVAYAGDGYTF
TRBV7-8,-,-,TRBJ1-2,TGTGCCAGCAGCTTAGGGAGACAGTCCCAATCCGGCTATGGCTACACCTTC,CASSLGRQSQSGYGYTF
TRBV7-2,-,-,TRBJ2-5,TGTGCCAGCAGTTACGGTCGGGGAGAGACCCAGTACTTC,CASSYGRGETQYF
TRBV19,-,-,TRBJ1-5,TGTGCCAGCCAAGATTACCCGGTCGGGAGTCAGCCCCAGCATTTT,CASQDYPVGSQPQHF
TRBV7-9,-,-,TRBJ1-2,TGTGCCAGCAGCTTAGCCCAGGGCAGGGTCCCCTTTTATGGCTACACCTTC,CASSLAQGRVPFYGYTF
TRBV19,-,-,TRBJ1-4,TGTGCCAGCTCCCGTGGCGGAGATAATGAAAAACTGTTTTTT,CASSRGGDNEKLFF
TRBV5-1,-,-,TRBJ1-2,TGCGCCAGCAGCTTGGTTGCAGATCCTCTCTATGGCTACACCTTC,CASSLVADPLYGYTF
TRBV7-9,-,-,TRBJ2-7,TGTGCCAGCAGCGGCCGGGACAACTCCTACGAGCAGTACTTC,CASSGRDNSYEQYF
TRBV3-1/TRBV3-2,-,-,TRBJ2-7,TGTGCCAGCAGCCCGGACCCCAGGGCGTACGAGCAGTACTTC,CASSPDPRAYEQYF
TRBV4-1,-,-,TRBJ1-1,TGCGCCAGCAGCGGTAGAAACACTGAAGCTTTCTTT,CASSGRNTEAFF
TRBV11-1,-,TRBD2,TRBJ2-1,TGTGCCAGCAAGGGGCTGACTAGCTCCGGTGAGCAGTTCTTC,CASKGLTSSGEQFF
TRBV5-5,-,TRBD2,TRBJ2-7,TGTGCCAGCAGCCCCGACGGGACTAGCAGAGGCGAGCAGTACTTC,CASSPDGTSRGEQYF